This is a list of T cell receptor beta chains from one sample in a study of OX40 agonist ivuxolimab in advanced cancers. Data came from immunoSEQ multiplex PCR; TCRdb stores just in-frame clones and leaves some out. The data contain about 64,000 clones, around 80% of them seen just once; the ten biggest clones take up over 2%. The specimen comprised CD4+ or CD8+ T cells sorted from blood, sampled in a trial of the OX40 agonist ivuxolimab. The source is an adult with an advanced solid tumor such as melanoma, head and neck, liver or kidney cancer. Each CDR3 is given with its conserved first and last residue. Each record gives: J gene, V gene, clone size, D gene, CDR3 DNA, CDR3 protein. A D gene is named only where the DNA matches it firmly. Expanded clones get a size class; other rows say once, few or many, or leave the size out.

TRBJ2-7 | TRBV20-1 | . | . | TGCAGTGCCTTTCCGGGGACCGAGCAGTACTTC | CSAFPGTEQYF
TRBJ2-5 | TRBV5-6 | . | TRBD1 | TGTGCCAGCAGCTACGGGACAGAAGAGACCCAGTACTTC | CASSYGTEETQYF
TRBJ1-5 | TRBV6-1 | few | . | TGTGCCAGCAGTGAAGCGGGCGGGGGGTTTCAGCCCCAGCATTTT | CASSEAGGGFQPQHF
TRBJ2-5 | TRBV6-1 | . | TRBD1 | TGTGCCAGCAGTAGGGGGCAACAAGAGACCCAGTACTTC | CASSRGQQETQYF
TRBJ2-7 | TRBV6-5 | . | . | TGTGCCAGCAGGCCCGGGCCGTCTTACGAGCAGTACTTC | CASRPGPSYEQYF
TRBJ2-2 | TRBV15 | . | . | TGTGCCACCAGCAGAGTACTCAACACCGGGGAGCTGTTTTTT | CATSRVLNTGELFF
TRBJ2-3 | TRBV10-3 | . | TRBD1 | TGTGCCATCAGTGGAACCGGGACAGGGTCTGTGAATACGCAGTATTTT | CAISGTGTGSVNTQYF
TRBJ2-7 | TRBV5-1 | . | TRBD2 | TGCGCCAGCAGCCCCCGGGGGACTAGCGTCTACGAGCAGTACTTC | CASSPRGTSVYEQYF
TRBJ1-2 | TRBV5-4 | . | . | TGTGCCAGCAGCTTGGGGGGCGGTATTGGCTATGGCTACACCTTC | CASSLGGGIGYGYTF
TRBJ2-7 | TRBV2 | . | TRBD2 | TGTGCCAGTGATAGCGGGAGGTCGTACGAGCAGTACTTC | CASDSGRSYEQYF
TRBJ2-7 | TRBV27 | medium-sized | TRBD1 | TGTGCCAGCAGTTTATTTAGGGACAGGGGGCGGCAGTACTTC | CASSLFRDRGRQYF
TRBJ1-5 | TRBV7-8 | . | . | TGTGCCAGCAGCTCCGGGACGACGGATCAGCCCCAGCATTTT | CASSSGTTDQPQHF
TRBJ2-6 | TRBV29-1 | . | . | TGCAGCGTTGATCTTGGGGCCAACGTCCTGACTTTC | CSVDLGANVLTF
TRBJ2-5 | TRBV11-2 | once | . | TGTGCCAGCAGCGGCCGGGACGACCAAGAGACCCAGTACTTC | CASSGRDDQETQYF
TRBJ1-2 | TRBV7-9 | . | . | TGTGCCAGCAGCTTAGGGTCTACTAACTATGGCTACACCTTC | CASSLGSTNYGYTF